This entry features one T cell receptor beta chain sequence. The data derive from a study of blood T cell repertoires in COVID-19. Overall study: Sites in the United States, Italy and Spain provided acute and convalescent COVID-19 samples.

Per the study methods: Using reference gene primer amplification, nucleated cell counts were estimated. The assay was immunoSEQ multiplex PCR, and TCRdb's table has in-frame clones only and misses some. V, J and clone size were drawn from that table, and D and trimming were deduced from the DNA. Altogether some 300,000 clones are present, 90% being singletons, with the ten largest covering under 1.1%. Seattle patient enrollment occurred during active infection, with longitudinal follow-up thereafter. Germline assignment: CDR1 SGHTA and CDR2 FQGTGA. With 1 base clipped from V and 8 bases from J, the junction kept 10 bases outside the gene matches. The CDR3 is 16 residues long.

The V and J genes are TRBV7-3 and TRBJ2-1; TRBD2 agrees at 8 bases. The sequenced sample consisted of peripheral blood. The sequence came from a woman aged 40-49 years with COVID-19, enrolled during active disease. The CDR3, as DNA: TGTGCCAGCAGCTTAAGCCCATCCGGGGGGGGATATGAGCAGTTCTTC. Translating it yields CASSLSPSGGGYEQFF.